This is a list of T cell receptor beta chains from one sample in a study of T cells in Graves' hyperthyroidism and ophthalmopathy. TCRdb reprocessed the multiplex PCR reads with MiXCR, giving one entry per CDR3 protein. The sample carries 500,000 to 600,000 distinct CDR3 sequences, 46% recorded once. Sample: peripheral blood or thyroid tissue (not recorded which). The receptors were sampled from an adult woman with Graves' disease, either hyperthyroidism or ophthalmopathy (not recorded which). Each CDR3 is given with its conserved first and last residue. Fields, in order: D gene, clone size, V gene, J gene, CDR3 DNA, CDR3 protein. The D gene is left open where the match is weak. A row's size may be missing; if present it is once, few, many or a size class.

>-|-|TRBV4-1|TRBJ1-1
TGCGCCAGCAGCCAACCCCTAATCCGGGACACTGAAGCTTTCTTT
CASSQPLIRDTEAFF
>TRBD1|few|TRBV29-1|TRBJ1-2
TGCAGCGGACAGGGCTCCCTTGGCTACACCTTC
CSGQGSLGYTF
>-|-|TRBV14|TRBJ1-6
TGTGCCAGTTCCCGTACAGCCTATAATTCACCCCTCCACTTT
CASSRTAYNSPLHF
>-|many|TRBV11-2|TRBJ1-3
TGTGCCAGCAGCTTAGTGGGGTCTGGAAACACCATATATTTT
CASSLVGSGNTIYF
>-|many|TRBV4-1|TRBJ2-6
TGCGCCAGCAGCCAAGAACGGCAAATCTCTGGGGCCAACGTCCTGACTTTC
CASSQERQISGANVLTF
>TRBD1|-|TRBV2|TRBJ2-3
TGTGCCAGCAGTAAGGGGGCCCCCACAGATACGCAGTATTTT
CASSKGAPTDTQYF
>-|many|TRBV6-5|TRBJ1-2
TGTGCCAGCAGCACTAGGGGTCCCAACTATGGCTACACCTTC
CASSTRGPNYGYTF
>-|many|TRBV25-1|TRBJ1-6
TGTGCCAGCAGTGCACAGGGTGGGAATAATTCACCCCTCCACTTT
CASSAQGGNNSPLHF
>-|many|TRBV5-1|TRBJ1-1
TGCGCCAGCAGCTGGGAAGGTGGGGTCGTGAACACTGAAGCTTTCTTT
CASSWEGGVVNTEAFF
>-|many|TRBV28|TRBJ1-2
TGTGCCAGCAGTACTTACAGGATTAACTATGGCTACACCTTC
CASSTYRINYGYTF
>TRBD2|few|TRBV24-1|TRBJ2-5
TGTGCCACCAGTGAAGCGCTAGCGGGAGAGACCCAGTACTTC
CATSEALAGETQYF
>TRBD1|many|TRBV5-1|TRBJ1-1
TGCGCCAGCAGCAAGGCGAGGACAGGGCTGGCGGCCGCCCGAGGTGAAGCTTTCTTT
CASSKARTGLAAARGEAFF
>TRBD1|many|TRBV6-6|TRBJ2-6
TGTGCCAGCAGTTCGGGACAGGGAGTCCTGACTTTC
CASSSGQGVLTF
>-|-|TRBV20-1|TRBJ1-5
TGCAGTGCTAGAGTAGGGGGGGGGCAGGGTCAGCCCCAGCATTTT
CSARVGGGQGQPQHF
>-|many|TRBV20-1|TRBJ2-5
TGCAGTGCTAGATCCCGTCGATCGGACGGGCCCAGAGAGACCCAGTACTTC
CSARSRRSDGPRETQYF
>-|few|TRBV10-3|TRBJ2-5
TGTGCCATCAGTGAGGAGGGGCCAAATCCAGAGACCCAGTACTTC
CAISEEGPNPETQYF
>-|many|TRBV12-3/TRBV12-4|TRBJ2-2
TGTGCCAGCAGCCCGGCCGGGGAGCTGTTTTTT
CASSPAGELFF
>-|many|TRBV5-8|TRBJ1-1
TGTGCCAGCAGCCTGGCCGGGGGTGGGTCTGAAGCTTTCTTT
CASSLAGGGSEAFF
>-|many|TRBV28|TRBJ2-5
TGTGCCAGCAAGCCCGGCGTGCGGGAGACCCAGTACTTC
CASKPGVRETQYF
>TRBD1|-|TRBV29-1|TRBJ1-1
TGCAGCGTTAACGTAGTCAGGACAGGGGGCATTAACACTGAAGCTTTCTTT
CSVNVVRTGGINTEAFF
>-|-|TRBV20-1|TRBJ1-4
TGCAGTGCTAGACAGCCCCCCAATGGGAAACTGTTTTTT
CSARQPPNGKLFF
>-|-|TRBV2|TRBJ1-1
TGTGCCAGCAGTGACAGGAATGGGCTCAACACTGAAGCTTTCTTT
CASSDRNGLNTEAFF
>TRBD1|-|TRBV29-1|TRBJ2-7
TGCAGCGCCTCACTGGACAGGGGAGGCGACGAGCAGTACTTC
CSASLDRGGDEQYF
>-|many|TRBV5-1|TRBJ1-4
TGCGCCAGCAGCCCCCGGGACCCGGAGGGAAAACTGTTTTTT
CASSPRDPEGKLFF
>-|many|TRBV7-2|TRBJ2-2
TGTGCCAGCAGCCCCCAGGACACCGGGGAGCTGTTTTTT
CASSPQDTGELFF
>TRBD1|-|TRBV29-1|TRBJ1-1
TGCAGCGTTCTCGGACAGGGGGCGTCTGAAGCTTCCTTT
CSVLGQGASEASF
>-|-|TRBV2|TRBJ2-3
TGTGCCAGCAGTGAACTAACCACAGATACGCAGTATTTT
CASSELTTDTQYF
>TRBD2|many|TRBV7-9|TRBJ2-7
TGTGCCAGCAGCTCCGTCCCTCCGCTTTTAGCGGGACCCCCCCCCGAGCAGTACTTC
CASSSVPPLLAGPPPEQYF
>-|-|TRBV19|TRBJ2-5
TGTGCCAGTAGTATTTCAGGCATCAGCAATCAGCCCCAGTACTTC
CASSISGISNQPQYF
>-|-|TRBV7-2|TRBJ1-1
TGTGCCAGCAGCCCCCAGGACACCGGGGGTTACACTGAAGCTTTCTTT
CASSPQDTGGYTEAFF
>-|-|TRBV6-1|TRBJ2-7
TGTGCCAGCAGTGAAGTTCAACTAACAGGGTTCCACTACGAGCAGTACTTC
CASSEVQLTGFHYEQYF
>TRBD2|many|TRBV6-5|TRBJ2-7
TGTGCCAGCAGTTACGGGGGGGGAGGGGCATACGAGCAGTACTTC
CASSYGGGGAYEQYF
>-|-|TRBV2|TRBJ1-2
TGTGCCAGCAGTGAAACCGGGGGCAGGGATCTAAACACCTTC
CASSETGGRDLNTF
>TRBD1|many|TRBV4-1|TRBJ1-2
TGCGCCAGCAGCCAAGGACAGGGGGCGGACTATGGCTACACCTTC
CASSQGQGADYGYTF
>-|-|TRBV7-2|TRBJ2-7
TGTGCCAGCAGTCGAACAATCTACGAGCAGTACTTC
CASSRTIYEQYF
>TRBD1|many|TRBV4-1|TRBJ2-7
TGCGCCAGCAGCCTCGAGACAGGGGTCATCCACGAGCAGTACTTC
CASSLETGVIHEQYF
>-|-|TRBV28|TRBJ2-6
TGTGCCAGCAGTCGGGGGGCAGACTCTGGGGCCAACGTCCTGACTTTC
CASSRGADSGANVLTF
>TRBD1|few|TRBV12-3/TRBV12-4|TRBJ2-7
TGTGCCAGCAGTTTCCCGGGACAGAGGACCTACGAGCAGTACTTC
CASSFPGQRTYEQYF
>-|many|TRBV6-2/TRBV6-3|TRBJ2-7
TGTGCCAGCAGTTACTTACAGACCTACGAGCAGTACTTC
CASSYLQTYEQYF
>TRBD2|once|TRBV5-1|TRBJ2-2
TGCGCCAGCAGCTTTCGGGGGGTCACCGGGGAGCTGTTTTTT
CASSFRGVTGELFF
>-|-|TRBV9|TRBJ2-5
TGTGCCAGCAGCGATGCCCCGGCGGAGACCCAGTACTTC
CASSDAPAETQYF
>TRBD1|-|TRBV5-1|TRBJ1-1
TGCGCCAGCAGCACTACGACAGGGATCCCCGAAGCTTTCTTT
CASSTTTGIPEAFF
>-|-|TRBV12-3/TRBV12-4|TRBJ1-2
TGTGCCAGCAGCCGAAAGACTAGCGGTCGCTACACCTTC
CASSRKTSGRYTF
>-|once|TRBV7-8|TRBJ1-1
TGTGCCAGCACGATGGACACTGAAGCTTTCTTT
CASTMDTEAFF
>-|many|TRBV6-1|TRBJ1-1
TGTGCCAGCAGGCGTATGCTGAACACTGAAGCTTTCTTT
CASRRMLNTEAFF
>-|many|TRBV18|TRBJ1-6
TGTGCCAGCTCACGGGAGAGGGGGGATTCACCCCTCCACTTT
CASSRERGDSPLHF
>-|-|TRBV29-1|TRBJ2-7
TGCAGCGTCGAGGCCCTCGACTACGAGCAGTACTTC
CSVEALDYEQYF